This T cell receptor beta chain was sequenced in a study of OX40 agonist ivuxolimab in advanced cancers. Germline CDR1 reads KGHSH; CDR2 reads LQKENI. V lost 2 bases to trimming and J lost 11 bases, with 18 bases between them. The CDR3 consists of 14 residues. This clone came up once. As yet, its antigen is unknown. TCRdb keeps only in-frame clones here, not all; method: immunoSEQ multiplex PCR. The table lists fewer than 85,000 clones, 90% of them singletons, with approximately 0.7% in the top ten. The study's findings and limits: Patients with a partial response at 0.1-3.0 mg/kg had among the lowest clonal expansion. Expanded peripheral T cell antigen specificity was not determined.

The chain carries TRBV18 and TRBJ1-1; possible D gene TRBD1, 5 bases. The TCR was taken from an adult with an advanced solid tumor such as melanoma, head and neck, liver or kidney cancer. Specimen: CD4+ or CD8+ T cells sorted from blood, collected in a trial of the OX40 agonist ivuxolimab. The CDR3 coding sequence is TGTGCCAGCTCACCAGGGACTTTGGGATATGGGGCTTTCTTT. Protein sequence: CASSPGTLGYGAFF.